These 27 T cell receptor beta chains were all obtained from the same sample, sequenced in a study of blood T cell repertoires in COVID-19. The protocol was immunoSEQ multiplex PCR, while the TCRdb copy is restricted to in-frame clones and leaves out a portion. The table records roughly 300,000 clones, about 92% of them present only once. The sequenced sample was PBMCs or T cells enriched from blood (not recorded which). Receptor source: a woman aged 25 to 39 who had recovered from COVID-19.

V gene TRBV6-5 combines with J gene TRBJ1-2; D call uncertain. The V end lost 6 bases, the J end lost 4 bases, and 15 bases lay between the germline ends. Germline lookup yields CDR1 MNHEY and CDR2 SVGAGI. The CDR3 runs 14 residues. CDR3 amino acids: CASSSGGPSYGYTF. The CDR3 nucleotides are TGTGCCAGCAGCTCGGGAGGGCCCTCCTATGGCTACACCTTC.

V gene TRBV9 combines with J gene TRBJ2-7; 7 positions agree with TRBD2. J was trimmed by 2 bases and V by 2 bases; bases with no gene match: 10. There are 16 residues in the CDR3. Germline V gives CDR1 SGDLS, CDR2 YYNGEE. CDR3 in DNA: TGTGCCAGCAGCGTTCACCCGGGACTACCGACCTACGAGCAGTACTTC. Translating it yields CASSVHPGLPTYEQYF.

Only one count was recorded for this clone. The chain couples TRBV5-1 to TRBJ2-1; tentative D call: TRBD2 (5 bases). The length of the CDR3 is 18 residues. V lost 2 bases and J lost 4, with 22 bases in between. In germline, CDR1 is SGHRS, CDR2 YFSETQ. CDR3 coding DNA: TGCGCCAGCAGCTTTCCTAGCCCCTCTAAGAAAACATACAATGAGCAGTTCTTC. It specifies CASSFPSPSKKTYNEQFF.

The chain is built from TRBV3-1 (or the pseudogene TRBV3-2) and TRBJ2-1; 14 nucleotides align to TRBD2. V shed 3 bases and J 9 bases; nucleotides not matched to a gene: 7. This CDR3 region has 16 residues. CDR1 LGHDT and CDR2 YNNKEL come from the germline V gene (reference sequence). CDR3 amino acids: CASSHGTSGSLVEQFF. In DNA form, the CDR3 reads TGTGCCAGCAGCCACGGGACTAGCGGGAGCCTGGTTGAGCAGTTCTTC.

The chain recombines TRBV14 with TRBJ1-5; D is uncertain. The germline V gene encodes CDR1 SGHDN and CDR2 FVKESK. The V gene lost 4 bases and the J gene lost 3 bases, with 4 bases spanning the gap. The CDR3 length is 12 residues. The DNA for the CDR3 is TGTGCCAGCAGCCCCTCCAATCAGCCCCAGCATTTT. Protein product: CASSPSNQPQHF.

The gene calls are TRBV18 and TRBJ1-1; no clear D gene. V was cut by 3 bases and J by 1 base, with 12 bases left in between. The CDR3 loop spans 15 amino acids. Germline CDR1 reads KGHSH; CDR2 reads LQKENI. This CDR3 reads CASSPVREENTEAFF. The CDR3 region has the DNA TGTGCCAGCTCACCCGTGAGGGAAGAGAACACTGAAGCTTTCTTT.

The V and J genes are TRBV4-1 and TRBJ2-7, with D perhaps matching TRBD1 (5 bases). CDR3 size: 15 residues. V gave up 3 bases and J gave up 2 bases, with 14 bases separating them. CDR1 and CDR2 (germline): MGHRA, YSYEKL. The CDR3 loop reads CASSHPQGGAYEQYF. DNA of the CDR3: TGCGCCAGCAGCCACCCCCAGGGTGGGGCCTACGAGCAGTACTTC.

V is TRBV4-1 and J is TRBJ2-5; TRBD2 matches 12 bases. Trimming at V came to 1 base and at J to 5 bases, leaving 2 bases not matched to a gene. Germline-derived CDR1 and CDR2 are MGHRA and YSYEKL. The length of the CDR3 is 15 residues. In DNA, the CDR3 is TGCGCCAGCAGCCAAGTTACTAGCGGGGGGGAGACCCAGTACTTC. Translation gives CASSQVTSGGETQYF.

The chain uses TRBV19 and TRBJ1-1, with 10 bases lining up with TRBD1. V lost 6 bases to trimming and J lost 6 bases; unmatched junction nucleotides: 7. The CDR3 totals 14 residues. Germline V CDR1 and CDR2: LNHDA, SQIVND (reference sequence). CDR3 protein: CASRGDRGFAEAFF. CDR3 nucleotides: TGTGCCAGTAGGGGGGACAGGGGTTTCGCTGAAGCTTTCTTT.

The V and J genes are TRBV6-5 and TRBJ1-2, with D maybe TRBD1 (6 bases). The CDR3 is made up of 14 amino acids. The germline V gene encodes CDR1 MNHEY and CDR2 SVGAGI. The V end lost 5 bases, the J end lost 5 bases, and 15 bases lay between the germline ends. Here the CDR3 reads CASSTRGGGYGYTF. CDR3 coding DNA: TGTGCCAGCAGTACCAGGGGCGGGGGATATGGCTACACCTTC.

As DNA, the CDR3 is TGTGCCAGCAGTTACTGGGGCGGCGCGGCGGGAAACACCATATATTTT. Residues: CASSYWGGAAGNTIYF. The chain carries TRBV6-2 or TRBV6-3 and TRBJ1-3, with D tentatively TRBD1 (5 bases). V gave up 1 base and J gave up 4 bases, with 14 bases separating them. The CDR3 sequence is 16 residues long. CDR1 MNHEY and CDR2 SVGEGT come from the germline V gene.

V and J are TRBV2 and TRBJ2-1; the D is unclear. CDR1 and CDR2 from the germline V gene are SNHLY and FYNNEI. Trimming took 4 bases from V and 4 from J, leaving 8 bases between them. The CDR3 is 13 residues long. This CDR3 is CASSGLEYNEQFF. CDR3 DNA: TGTGCCAGCAGTGGGTTAGAATACAATGAGCAGTTCTTC.

V gene TRBV23-1 combines with J gene TRBJ2-7, with D unresolved. TRBV23-1 is an ORF, with its function uncertain. The CDR3 has 12 amino acids. Deletions cut 2 bases from V and 13 bases from J, with 15 bases between. The CDR3: CASSQPKRSRYF. The CDR3 DNA is TGCGCCAGCAGTCAACCCAAGAGGAGCCGATACTTC.

The rearrangement joins TRBV4-3 to TRBJ2-7, with D possibly being TRBD1 (6 bases). CDR1 is LGHNA, CDR2 YSLEER, per germline. This CDR3 is 15 amino acids long. Trimming left V 1 base short and J 4 bases short, with 14 bases between. The CDR3: CASSQGYGQTYEQYF. Written as DNA, the CDR3 is TGCGCCAGCAGCCAAGGTTATGGACAGACTTACGAGCAGTACTTC.

This clone showed up just once. This CDR3 reads CASSSGGTSAYEQYF. For the CDR3, the DNA is TGTGCCAGCAGTTCAGGGGGGACGTCTGCCTACGAGCAGTACTTC. The J gene is TRBJ2-7, the V gene TRBV27; the D gene is possibly TRBD1 (7 bases). The V gene lost 4 bases and the J gene lost 2 bases, with 15 bases spanning the gap. The CDR3 runs 15 residues. Germline values: CDR1 MNHEY, CDR2 SMNVEV (reference sequence).

This chain connects TRBV7-9 to TRBJ2-7, with D possibly being TRBD2 (5 bases). V gave up 5 bases and J gave up 4 bases, with 15 bases separating them. Germline V gene data show CDR1 as SEHNR and CDR2 as FQNEAQ (reference sequence). This CDR3 region has 14 residues. In DNA form, the CDR3 reads TGTGCCAGCAGCCTACTTCCCGGGATGTACGAGCAGTACTTC. This sequence encodes CASSLLPGMYEQYF. The full variable domain, its missing parts supplied by reference TRBV7-9 and TRBJ2-7, is DTGVSQNPRHKITKRGQNVTFRCDPISEHNRLYWYRQTLGQGPEFLTYFQNEAQLEKSRLLSDRFSAERPKGSFSTLEIQRTEQGDSAMYLCASSLLPGMYEQYFGPGTRLTVT.

Points on this clone: This may come from a read error, since a much larger clone is one base off. The rearrangement joins TRBV9 to TRBJ2-2; 11 bases are shared with TRBD1. With V trimmed by 6 bases and J by 4 bases, 5 bases remained unmatched. Germline CDR1 is SGDLS and CDR2 is YYNGEE. The CDR3 is 15 amino acids. CDR3: CASTPGTGGTGELFF. In DNA, the CDR3 is TGTGCCAGCACCCCCGGGACAGGGGGCACCGGGGAGCTGTTTTTT. Supplemented by reference TRBV9 and TRBJ2-2, the full variable domain reads DSGVTQTPKHLITATGQRVTLRCSPRSGDLSVYWYQQSLDQGLQFLIQYYNGEERAKGNILERFSAQQFPDLHSELNLSSLELGDSALYFCASTPGTGGTGELFFGEGSRLTVL.

V usage is TRBV19 and J usage is TRBJ2-2, with D tentatively TRBD2 (6 bases). With 3 bases removed from V and 3 bases from J, the gap between germline ends came to 11 bases. The germline CDR1 and CDR2 sequences are LNHDA and SQIVND (reference sequence). There are 15 residues in the CDR3. The CDR3 bases are TGTGCCAGTAGTATTCAGTGGAGGGACACCGGGGAGCTGTTTTTT. This translates into CASSIQWRDTGELFF.

This sequence joins TRBV4-1 and TRBJ2-2; 10 nucleotides agree with TRBD2. Trimming at V came to 1 base and at J to 6 bases, leaving 5 bases not matched to a gene. Germline V CDR1 and CDR2: MGHRA, YSYEKL. CDR3 length: 16 amino acids. The CDR3 sequence: CASSQVLGTSAGELFF. The CDR3 DNA reads as TGCGCCAGCAGCCAAGTGTTGGGGACTAGCGCCGGGGAGCTGTTTTTT.

The chain uses TRBV28 and TRBJ2-3, with TRBD2 matching 12 bases. CDR1 and CDR2 from the germline V gene are MDHEN and SYDVKM. The CDR3 covers 19 residues. The junction had 10 bases not matched to a gene; V was cut back by 3 bases and J by 0 bases. The CDR3 spells CASSFVPSGGAFSTDTQYF. CDR3 coding DNA: TGTGCCAGCAGTTTCGTCCCTAGCGGGGGGGCCTTTAGCACAGATACGCAGTATTTT.

This clone has more than one count but fewer than ten. V gene TRBV9 combines with J gene TRBJ2-2, with TRBD2 as a possible D gene (5 bases). With 2 bases removed from V and 7 bases from J, the gap between germline ends came to 15 bases. Germline CDR1 SGDLS, CDR2 YYNGEE. This CDR3 is 15 amino acids long. CDR3 in DNA: TGTGCCAGCAGCGTCTACGGGGATCTCGGCGGGGAGCTGTTTTTT. Translated: CASSVYGDLGGELFF. Together with reference TRBV9 and TRBJ2-2, the CDR3 gives the full variable domain: DSGVTQTPKHLITATGQRVTLRCSPRSGDLSVYWYQQSLDQGLQFLIQYYNGEERAKGNILERFSAQQFPDLHSELNLSSLELGDSALYFCASSVYGDLGGELFFGEGSRLTVL.

The chain recombines TRBV9 with TRBJ2-1; no clear D. Trimming shortened V by 1 base and J by 5 bases, and 4 bases separated the two germline ends. The germline V gene has CDR1 SGDLS and CDR2 YYNGEE. This CDR3 spans 12 amino acids. The CDR3 bases are TGTGCCAGCAGCGTATATAACAATGAGCAGTTCTTC. Translating gives CASSVYNNEQFF.

The chain combines TRBV28 with TRBJ1-3; D perhaps matches TRBD1 (5 bases). V was clipped by 6 bases and J by 0 bases, with 15 bases between them. The V gene's germline CDR1 is MDHEN and CDR2 SYDVKM. The CDR3 has 16 residues. The CDR3 DNA is TGTGCCAGCAGCAATGGATACAGGCACTCTGGAAACACCATATATTTT. Its protein product is CASSNGYRHSGNTIYF.

CDR3 region: CASSLAPGDSPLHF. In nucleotides, the CDR3 is TGTGCCAGCAGCTTAGCCCCGGGGGATTCACCCCTCCACTTT. The gene calls are TRBV7-8 and TRBJ1-6, with D perhaps matching TRBD1 (5 bases). CDR1 and CDR2 from the germline V gene are SGHVS and FQNEAQ. Trimming stripped 0 bases from V and 8 bases from J, with 8 bases between. The CDR3 runs 14 residues.

The chain has TRBV5-1 and TRBJ1-2; D is perhaps TRBD1 (5 bases). The V gene's germline CDR1 is SGHRS and CDR2 YFSETQ. V shed 1 base and J shed 4 bases, with 17 bases lying between them. The CDR3 has 16 residues. CDR3 coding DNA: TGCGCCAGCAGCTTGACAGGTTCTAAAACGGTCTATGGCTACACCTTC. This codes for CASSLTGSKTVYGYTF.

V gene TRBV9 combines with J gene TRBJ2-2, with no clear D. The germline V and J ends were trimmed by 0 bases and 3 bases, with 12 bases remaining between them. Germline CDR1 is SGDLS and CDR2 is YYNGEE. This CDR3 is built from 16 residues. The CDR3 nucleotides read TGTGCCAGCAGCGTAGTTGAGATTCGTGACACCGGGGAGCTGTTTTTT. Protein product: CASSVVEIRDTGELFF.

The chain couples TRBV19 to TRBJ2-3, with D possibly TRBD2 on 6 matching bases. Trimming cost V 9 bases and J 3 bases, with 16 bases left between them. The CDR3 sequence is 14 residues long. Germline CDR1 and CDR2: LNHDA and SQIVND (reference sequence). CDR3 sequence (DNA): TGTGCCAGCACAAGACTAGGAAGGACAGATACGCAGTATTTT. This gives the protein CASTRLGRTDTQYF.